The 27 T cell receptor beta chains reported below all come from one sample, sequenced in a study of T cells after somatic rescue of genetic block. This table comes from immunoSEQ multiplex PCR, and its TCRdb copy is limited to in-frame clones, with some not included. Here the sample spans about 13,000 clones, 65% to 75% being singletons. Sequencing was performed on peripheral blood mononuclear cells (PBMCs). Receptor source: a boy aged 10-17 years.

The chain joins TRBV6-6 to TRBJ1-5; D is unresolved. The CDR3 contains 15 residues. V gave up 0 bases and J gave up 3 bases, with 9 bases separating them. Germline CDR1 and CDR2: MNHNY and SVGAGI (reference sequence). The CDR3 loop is CASSYSPGPNQPQHF. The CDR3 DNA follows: TGTGCCAGCAGTTACTCTCCAGGACCCAATCAGCCCCAGCATTTT.

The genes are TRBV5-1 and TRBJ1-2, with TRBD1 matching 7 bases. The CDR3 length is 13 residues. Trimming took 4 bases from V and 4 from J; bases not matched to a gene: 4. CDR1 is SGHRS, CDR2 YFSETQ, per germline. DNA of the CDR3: TGCGCCAGCAGCGCCGACAGGGTCTATGGCTACACCTTC. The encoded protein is CASSADRVYGYTF.

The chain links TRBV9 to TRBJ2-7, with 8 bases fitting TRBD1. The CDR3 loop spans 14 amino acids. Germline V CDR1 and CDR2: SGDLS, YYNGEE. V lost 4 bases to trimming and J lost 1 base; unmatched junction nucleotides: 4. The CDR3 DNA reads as TGTGCCAGCAGCAGGAGGACAGGGTCCTACGAGCAGTACTTC. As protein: CASSRRTGSYEQYF. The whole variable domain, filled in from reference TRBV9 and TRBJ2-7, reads DSGVTQTPKHLITATGQRVTLRCSPRSGDLSVYWYQQSLDQGLQFLIQYYNGEERAKGNILERFSAQQFPDLHSELNLSSLELGDSALYFCASSRRTGSYEQYFGPGTRLTVT.

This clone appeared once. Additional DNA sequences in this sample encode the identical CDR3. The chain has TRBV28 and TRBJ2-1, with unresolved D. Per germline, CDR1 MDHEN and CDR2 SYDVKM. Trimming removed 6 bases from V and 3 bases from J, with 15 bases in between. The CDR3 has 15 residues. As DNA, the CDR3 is TGTGCCAGCAGCCCACCCGGACCCCTCTACAATGAGCAGTTCTTC. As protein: CASSPPGPLYNEQFF.

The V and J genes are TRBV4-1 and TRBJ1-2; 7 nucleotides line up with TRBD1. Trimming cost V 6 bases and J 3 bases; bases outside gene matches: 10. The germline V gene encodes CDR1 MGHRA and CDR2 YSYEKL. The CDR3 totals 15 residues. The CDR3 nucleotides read TGCGCCAGCAGTCTTAGACAGGGCGATTACTATGGCTACACCTTC. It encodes CASSLRQGDYYGYTF.

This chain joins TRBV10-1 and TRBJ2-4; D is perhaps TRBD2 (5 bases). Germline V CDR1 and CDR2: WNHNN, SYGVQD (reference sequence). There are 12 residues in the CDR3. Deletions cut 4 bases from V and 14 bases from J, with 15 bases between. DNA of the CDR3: TGCGCCAGCAGTGCCCCCGGACTCCCTAAGTACTTC. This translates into CASSAPGLPKYF.

CDR3 protein: CASSRGGGNTIYF. CDR3 nucleotide sequence: TGCGCCAGCAGCAGGGGAGGTGGAAACACCATATATTTT. The chain couples TRBV5-1 to TRBJ1-3; D might be TRBD1 (5 bases). Germline V lookup: CDR1 SGHRS, CDR2 YFSETQ. CDR3 length equals 13 residues. V was pared by 4 bases and J by 3 bases, with 8 bases between.

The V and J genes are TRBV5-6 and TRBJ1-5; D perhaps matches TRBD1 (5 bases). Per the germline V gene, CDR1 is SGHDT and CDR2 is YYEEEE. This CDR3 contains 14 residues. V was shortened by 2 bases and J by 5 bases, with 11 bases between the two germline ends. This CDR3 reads CASSFGDSHQPQHF. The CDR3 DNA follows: TGTGCCAGCAGCTTCGGGGACTCACATCAGCCCCAGCATTTT.

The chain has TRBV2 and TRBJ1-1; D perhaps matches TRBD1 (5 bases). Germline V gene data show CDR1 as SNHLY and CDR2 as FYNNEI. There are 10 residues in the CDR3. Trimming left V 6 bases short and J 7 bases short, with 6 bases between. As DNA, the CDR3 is TGTGCCAGCAGGAGGGGTGAAGCTTTCTTT. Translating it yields CASRRGEAFF.

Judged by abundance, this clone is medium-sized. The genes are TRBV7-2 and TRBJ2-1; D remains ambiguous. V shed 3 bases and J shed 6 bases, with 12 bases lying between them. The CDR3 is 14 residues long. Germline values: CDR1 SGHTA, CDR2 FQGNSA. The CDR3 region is CASSLAGPVNEQFF. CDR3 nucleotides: TGTGCCAGCAGCTTGGCTGGCCCGGTCAATGAGCAGTTCTTC.

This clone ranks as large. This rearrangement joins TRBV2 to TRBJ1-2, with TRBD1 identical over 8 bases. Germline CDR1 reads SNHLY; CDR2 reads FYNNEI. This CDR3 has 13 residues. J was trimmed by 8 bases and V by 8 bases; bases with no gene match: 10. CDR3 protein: CASLVGRGRGYTF. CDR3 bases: TGTGCCAGCTTAGTGGGCAGGGGGCGCGGCTACACCTTC.

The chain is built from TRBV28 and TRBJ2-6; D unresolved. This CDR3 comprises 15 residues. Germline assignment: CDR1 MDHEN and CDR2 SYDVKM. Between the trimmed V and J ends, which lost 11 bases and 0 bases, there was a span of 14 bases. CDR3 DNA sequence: TGTGCCGGCTCCGTGGGGTCCTCTGGGGCCAACGTCCTGACTTTC. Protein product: CAGSVGSSGANVLTF.

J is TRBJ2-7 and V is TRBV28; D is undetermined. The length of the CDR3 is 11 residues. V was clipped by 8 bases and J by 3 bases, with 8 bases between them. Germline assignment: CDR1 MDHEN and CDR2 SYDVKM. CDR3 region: CASGPNYEQYF. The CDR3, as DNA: TGTGCCAGCGGACCTAACTACGAGCAGTACTTC.

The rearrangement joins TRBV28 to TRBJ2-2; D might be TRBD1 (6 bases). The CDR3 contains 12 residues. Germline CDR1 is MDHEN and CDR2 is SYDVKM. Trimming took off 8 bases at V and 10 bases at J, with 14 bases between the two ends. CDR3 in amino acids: CASGQYFMELFF. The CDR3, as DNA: TGTGCCAGCGGACAGTACTTCATGGAGCTGTTTTTT.

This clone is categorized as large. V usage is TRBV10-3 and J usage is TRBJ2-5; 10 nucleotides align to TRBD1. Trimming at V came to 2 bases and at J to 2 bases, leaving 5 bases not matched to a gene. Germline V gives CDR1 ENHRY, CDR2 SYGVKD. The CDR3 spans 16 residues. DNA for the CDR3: TGTGCCATCAGTGAGCCGCCGGACAGGGGGCAAGAGACCCAGTACTTC. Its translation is CAISEPPDRGQETQYF.

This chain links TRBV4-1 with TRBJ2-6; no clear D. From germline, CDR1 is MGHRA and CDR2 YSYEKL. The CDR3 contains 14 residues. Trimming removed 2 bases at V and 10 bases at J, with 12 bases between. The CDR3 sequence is CASSQRMLGNVLTF. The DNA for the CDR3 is TGCGCCAGCAGCCAAAGAATGCTGGGTAACGTCCTGACTTTC.

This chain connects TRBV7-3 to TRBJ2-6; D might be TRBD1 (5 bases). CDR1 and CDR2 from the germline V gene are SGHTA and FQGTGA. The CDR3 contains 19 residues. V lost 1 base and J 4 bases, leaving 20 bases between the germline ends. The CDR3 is CASSLRFLDSTAGANVLTF. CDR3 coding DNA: TGTGCCAGCAGCTTAAGGTTTTTGGATTCGACAGCAGGGGCCAACGTCCTGACTTTC.

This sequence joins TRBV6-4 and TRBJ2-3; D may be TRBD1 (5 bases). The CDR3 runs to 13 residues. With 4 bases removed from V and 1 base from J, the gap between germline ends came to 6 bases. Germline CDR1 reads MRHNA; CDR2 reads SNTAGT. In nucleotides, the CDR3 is TGTGCCAGCAGTGCACAGGGCACAGATACGCAGTATTTT. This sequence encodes CASSAQGTDTQYF.

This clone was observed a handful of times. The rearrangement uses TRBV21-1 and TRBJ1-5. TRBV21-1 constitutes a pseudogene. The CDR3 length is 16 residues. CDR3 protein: CASSPPAPWGNQPQHF. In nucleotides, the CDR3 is TGTGCCAGCAGCCCCCCGGCCCCTTGGGGCAATCAGCCCCAGCATTTT.

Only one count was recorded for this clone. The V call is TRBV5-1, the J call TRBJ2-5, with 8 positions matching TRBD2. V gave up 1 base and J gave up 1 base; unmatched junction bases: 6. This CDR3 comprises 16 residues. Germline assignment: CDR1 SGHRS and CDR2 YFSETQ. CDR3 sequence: CASSLYAGGRQETQYF. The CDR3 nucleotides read TGCGCCAGCAGCTTGTATGCGGGGGGCCGCCAAGAGACCCAGTACTTC. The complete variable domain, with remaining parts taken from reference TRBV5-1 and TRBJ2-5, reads KAGVTQTPRYLIKTRGQQVTLSCSPISGHRSVSWYQQTPGQGLQFLFEYFSETQRNKGNFPGRFSGRQFSNSRSEMNVSTLELGDSALYLCASSLYAGGRQETQYFGPGTRLLVL.

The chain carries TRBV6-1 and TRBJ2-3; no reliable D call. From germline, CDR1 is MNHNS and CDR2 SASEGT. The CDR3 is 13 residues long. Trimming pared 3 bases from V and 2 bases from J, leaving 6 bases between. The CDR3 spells CASSDWYTDTQYF. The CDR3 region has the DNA TGTGCCAGCAGTGACTGGTACACAGATACGCAGTATTTT.

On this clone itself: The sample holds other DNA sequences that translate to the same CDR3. CDR3 loop: CSVEFRLAGRNEQYF. DNA of the CDR3: TGCAGCGTTGAATTCCGGTTAGCGGGGAGGAACGAGCAGTACTTC. V usage is TRBV29-1 and J usage is TRBJ2-7, with 8 bases identical to TRBD2. Germline values: CDR1 SQVTM, CDR2 ANQGSEA. Germline trimming cut 2 bases from V and 5 bases from J; bases unmatched to any gene: 11. CDR3 size: 15 residues.

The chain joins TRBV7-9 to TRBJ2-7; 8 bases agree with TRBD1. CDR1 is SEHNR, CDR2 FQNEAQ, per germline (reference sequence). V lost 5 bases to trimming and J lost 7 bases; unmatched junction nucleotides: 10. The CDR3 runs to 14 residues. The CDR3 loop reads CASSPGGAWGEQYF. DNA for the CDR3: TGTGCCAGCAGCCCAGGGGGCGCATGGGGGGAGCAGTACTTC. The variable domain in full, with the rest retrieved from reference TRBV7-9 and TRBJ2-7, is DTGVSQNPRHKITKRGQNVTFRCDPISEHNRLYWYRQTLGQGPEFLTYFQNEAQLEKSRLLSDRFSAERPKGSFSTLEIQRTEQGDSAMYLCASSPGGAWGEQYFGPGTRLTVT.

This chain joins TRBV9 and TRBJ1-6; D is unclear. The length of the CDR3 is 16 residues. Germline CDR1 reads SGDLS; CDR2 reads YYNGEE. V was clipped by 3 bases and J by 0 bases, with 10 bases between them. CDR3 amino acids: CASSERLSSYNSPLHF. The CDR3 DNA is TGTGCCAGCAGCGAACGATTGAGCTCCTATAATTCACCCCTCCACTTT.

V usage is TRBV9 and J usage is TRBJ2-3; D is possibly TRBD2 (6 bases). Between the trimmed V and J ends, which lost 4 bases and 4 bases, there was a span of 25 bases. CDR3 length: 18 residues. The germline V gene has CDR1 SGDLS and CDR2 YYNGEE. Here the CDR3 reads CASSLGKPTRVLSDTQYF. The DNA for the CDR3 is TGTGCCAGCAGCTTAGGGAAACCGACTAGGGTTCTTTCAGATACGCAGTATTTT.

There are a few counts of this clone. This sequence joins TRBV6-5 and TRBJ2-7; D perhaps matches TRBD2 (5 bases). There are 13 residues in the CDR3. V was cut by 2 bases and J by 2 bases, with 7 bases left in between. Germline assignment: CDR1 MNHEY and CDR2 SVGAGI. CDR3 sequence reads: CASSYGETYEQYF. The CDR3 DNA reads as TGTGCCAGCAGTTACGGGGAGACCTACGAGCAGTACTTC.

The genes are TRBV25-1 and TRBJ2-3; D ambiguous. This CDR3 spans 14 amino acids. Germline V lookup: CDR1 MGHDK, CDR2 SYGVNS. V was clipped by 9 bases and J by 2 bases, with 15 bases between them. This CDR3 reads CASRRALFTDTQYF. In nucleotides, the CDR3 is TGTGCCAGTCGCCGAGCCCTATTCACAGATACGCAGTATTTT.